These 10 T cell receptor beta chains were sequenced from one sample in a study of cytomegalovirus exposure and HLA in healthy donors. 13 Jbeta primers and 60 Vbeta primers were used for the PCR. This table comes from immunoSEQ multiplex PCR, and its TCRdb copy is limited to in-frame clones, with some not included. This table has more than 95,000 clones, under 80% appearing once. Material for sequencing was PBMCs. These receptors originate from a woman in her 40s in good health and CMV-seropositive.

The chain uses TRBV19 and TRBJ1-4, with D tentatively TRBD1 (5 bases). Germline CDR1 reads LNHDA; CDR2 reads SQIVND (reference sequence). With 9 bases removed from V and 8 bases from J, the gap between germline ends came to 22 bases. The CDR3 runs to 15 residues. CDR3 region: CARLTKGLLREKLFF. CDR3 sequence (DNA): TGTGCCAGGCTGACGAAGGGGTTGCTTCGCGAAAAACTGTTTTTT.

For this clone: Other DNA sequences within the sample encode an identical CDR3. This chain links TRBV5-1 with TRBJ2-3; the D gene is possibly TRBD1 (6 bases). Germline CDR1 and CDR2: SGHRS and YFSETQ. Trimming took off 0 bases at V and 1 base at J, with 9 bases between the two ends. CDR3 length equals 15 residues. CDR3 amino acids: CASSLGAGGTDTQYF. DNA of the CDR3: TGCGCCAGCAGCTTGGGGGCAGGGGGCACAGATACGCAGTATTTT.

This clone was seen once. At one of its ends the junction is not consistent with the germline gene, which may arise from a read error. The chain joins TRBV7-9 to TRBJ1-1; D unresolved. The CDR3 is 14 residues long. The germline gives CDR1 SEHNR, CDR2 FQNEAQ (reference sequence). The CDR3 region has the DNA TGTTCCAGCAGCTTAGGTACAGTTTCCACTGAAGCTTTCTTT. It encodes CSSSLGTVSTEAFF.

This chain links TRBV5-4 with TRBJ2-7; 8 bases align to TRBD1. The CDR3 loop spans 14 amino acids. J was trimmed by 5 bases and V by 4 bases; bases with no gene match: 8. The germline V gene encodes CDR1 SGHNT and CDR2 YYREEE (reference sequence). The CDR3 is CASSRQGILNEQYF. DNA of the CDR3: TGTGCCAGCAGCCGACAGGGGATTCTAAACGAGCAGTACTTC.

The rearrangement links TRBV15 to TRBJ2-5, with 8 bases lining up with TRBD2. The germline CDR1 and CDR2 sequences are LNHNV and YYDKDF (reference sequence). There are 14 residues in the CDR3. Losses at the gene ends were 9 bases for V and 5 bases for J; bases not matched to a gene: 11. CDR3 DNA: TGTGCCACGGCGGGAGGCTGGTCAGCGGAGACCCAGTACTTC. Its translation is CATAGGWSAETQYF.

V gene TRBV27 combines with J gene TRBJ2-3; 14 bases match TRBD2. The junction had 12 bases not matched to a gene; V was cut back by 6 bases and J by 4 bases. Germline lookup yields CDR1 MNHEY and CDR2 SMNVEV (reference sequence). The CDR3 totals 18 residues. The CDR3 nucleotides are TGTGCCAGCAGAACTGGACTAGCGGGGGGCCCCTCCGCAGATACGCAGTATTTT. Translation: CASRTGLAGGPSADTQYF.

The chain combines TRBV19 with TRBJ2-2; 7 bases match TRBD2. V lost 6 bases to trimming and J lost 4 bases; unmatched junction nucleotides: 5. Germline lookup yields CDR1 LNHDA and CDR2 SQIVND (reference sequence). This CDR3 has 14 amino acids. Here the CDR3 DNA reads TGTGCCAGTAGGTTCGGGGAGGGCACCGGGGAGCTGTTTTTT. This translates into CASRFGEGTGELFF.

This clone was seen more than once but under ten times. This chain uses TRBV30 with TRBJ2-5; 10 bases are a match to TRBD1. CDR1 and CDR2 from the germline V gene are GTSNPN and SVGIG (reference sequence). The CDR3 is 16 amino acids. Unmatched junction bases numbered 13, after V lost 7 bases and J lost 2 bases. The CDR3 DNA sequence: TGTGCCTCGAAACCCCGACAGGGGGCGTTACAAGAGACCCAGTACTTC. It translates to CASKPRQGALQETQYF.

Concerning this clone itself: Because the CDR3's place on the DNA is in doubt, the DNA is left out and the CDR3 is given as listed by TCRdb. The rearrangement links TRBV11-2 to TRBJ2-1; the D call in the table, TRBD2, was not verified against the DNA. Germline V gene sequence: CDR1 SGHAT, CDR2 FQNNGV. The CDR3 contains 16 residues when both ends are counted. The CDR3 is CASSSSTSGRAREQFF.

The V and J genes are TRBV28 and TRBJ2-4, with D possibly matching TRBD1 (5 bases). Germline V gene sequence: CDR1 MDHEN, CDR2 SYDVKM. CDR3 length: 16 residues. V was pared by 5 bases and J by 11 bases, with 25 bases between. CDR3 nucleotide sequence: TGTGCCAGCAGTCTCATGTCCCGAGACAGACGTTCGGTTCAGTACTTC. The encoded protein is CASSLMSRDRRSVQYF.